These 24 T cell receptor beta chains share one sample of origin, sequenced in a study of blood T cell repertoires in COVID-19. Assay used: immunoSEQ multiplex PCR; TCRdb lists only in-frame clones, some missing. The table has some 500,000 clones, about 89% seen once. Sequencing was performed on peripheral blood. The receptors were sampled from a woman aged 45 to 65 with COVID-19, enrolled during active disease.

Only a few counts were recorded for this clone. The rearrangement links TRBV19 to TRBJ1-6, with D hard to call. Trimming stripped 3 bases from V and 8 bases from J, with 11 bases between. The germline V gene has CDR1 LNHDA and CDR2 SQIVND (reference sequence). The CDR3 spans 14 residues. The CDR3 DNA sequence: TGTGCCAGTAGTATGAGGCTTGAGGATTCACCCCTCCACTTT. As protein: CASSMRLEDSPLHF.

This clone has a single count. This rearrangement joins TRBV27 to TRBJ2-3, with 9 bases lining up with TRBD2. Germline V gives CDR1 MNHEY, CDR2 SMNVEV (reference sequence). The CDR3 is 10 residues long. After removal of 11 bases from V and 11 bases from J, the junction contained 5 bases not matched to a gene. The CDR3 protein is CAAGAGGQYF. The CDR3, as DNA: TGTGCCGCGGGAGCGGGGGGGCAGTATTTT.

The chain carries TRBV28 and TRBJ2-3; 7 bases agree with TRBD1. The CDR3 is 15 amino acids. Germline trimming cut 2 bases from V and 2 bases from J; bases unmatched to any gene: 4. Germline CDR1 MDHEN, CDR2 SYDVKM. The CDR3 region is CASSLLTGYTDTQYF. The CDR3 nucleotides are TGTGCCAGCAGTTTACTGACAGGGTACACAGATACGCAGTATTTT.

The genes are TRBV6-5 and TRBJ2-2; 9 bases align to TRBD1. Germline trimming cut 4 bases from V and 1 base from J; bases unmatched to any gene: 4. The CDR3 contains 16 residues. Germline CDR1 is MNHEY and CDR2 is SVGAGI. DNA for the CDR3: TGTGCCAGCAGTTCACCGGGACAGGGGAACACCGGGGAGCTGTTTTTT. It encodes CASSSPGQGNTGELFF.

The chain has TRBV10-3 and TRBJ2-7, with 9 bases identical to TRBD1. The CDR3 is 14 residues long. The junction had 4 bases not matched to a gene; V was cut back by 4 bases and J by 3 bases. Germline lookup yields CDR1 ENHRY and CDR2 SYGVKD. CDR3 sequence reads: CAISGTGDLYEQYF. DNA of the CDR3: TGTGCCATCAGTGGGACAGGGGACCTCTACGAGCAGTACTTC.

In its sample, this clone was seen once. The chain recombines TRBV28 with TRBJ1-2; a weak D match, TRBD1 (6 bases). The CDR3 spans 12 residues. V lost 3 bases and J 5 bases, leaving 7 bases between the germline ends. Germline V gene data show CDR1 as MDHEN and CDR2 as SYDVKM. CDR3 sequence: CASSFRGYGYTF. The CDR3, as DNA: TGTGCCAGCAGTTTCAGGGGATATGGCTACACCTTC.

The genes are TRBV5-1 and TRBJ2-5, with TRBD2 matching over 13 bases. The CDR3 has 14 amino acids. Unmatched junction bases numbered 2, after V lost 7 bases and J lost 2 bases. Germline V gene lookup returns CDR1 SGHRS and CDR2 YFSETQ. The CDR3 DNA sequence: TGCGCCAGCGGGACTAGCGGGGATCAAGAGACCCAGTACTTC. It encodes CASGTSGDQETQYF.

This clone was seen more than once but under ten times. The genes are TRBV5-4 and TRBJ1-6; D unclear. Trimming removed 1 base at V and 10 bases at J, with 18 bases between. Germline CDR1 SGHNT, CDR2 YYREEE (reference sequence). The CDR3 is 16 residues long. CDR3 loop: CASSLTRALWRSPLHF. The CDR3 DNA sequence: TGTGCCAGCAGCTTGACCCGGGCCTTATGGAGGTCACCCCTCCACTTT.

The gene calls are TRBV19 and TRBJ1-5, with D perhaps TRBD1 (5 bases). With 5 bases removed from V and 6 bases from J, the gap between germline ends came to 14 bases. The germline V gene has CDR1 LNHDA and CDR2 SQIVND (reference sequence). The CDR3 extends over 14 amino acids. CDR3 sequence reads: CASSGGVRIQPQHF. CDR3 bases: TGTGCCAGTAGTGGAGGGGTTCGGATTCAGCCCCAGCATTTT.

About this clone itself: Other DNA variants within this sample encode the same CDR3. The chain links TRBV30 to TRBJ1-5; 8 bases are a match to TRBD1. This CDR3 comprises 14 residues. The ends lost 5 bases at V and 2 bases at J; junction bases unmatched: 5. The V gene's germline CDR1 is GTSNPN and CDR2 SVGIG (reference sequence). This CDR3 reads CAWDRGVGNQPQHF. The CDR3 nucleotides are TGTGCCTGGGACAGGGGAGTGGGCAATCAGCCCCAGCATTTT.

This chain's CDR3 is CATQDPTEGNTIYF. The CDR3 DNA reads TGTGCCACCCAAGATCCCACGGAGGGAAACACCATATATTTT. The chain combines TRBV2 with TRBJ1-3; D gene uncertain. Germline V CDR1 and CDR2: SNHLY, FYNNEI. CDR3 size: 14 residues. V was trimmed by 10 bases and J by 4 bases, leaving 17 bases between them.

This chain joins TRBV24-1 and TRBJ2-3, with D perhaps TRBD2 (5 bases). Trimming cost V 4 bases and J 5 bases, with 18 bases left between them. Germline lookup yields CDR1 KGHDR and CDR2 SFDVKD. The CDR3 consists of 16 residues. The CDR3 region has the DNA TGTGCCACCAGTGACGGGTCAGCGGATAGACTAGATACGCAGTATTTT. It is translated as CATSDGSADRLDTQYF.

The V gene is TRBV7-3, the J gene TRBJ2-1; TRBD2 matches 10 bases. The CDR3 length is 15 residues. V lost 6 bases to trimming and J lost 4 bases; unmatched junction nucleotides: 6. Germline V gene sequence: CDR1 SGHTA, CDR2 FQGTGA. The CDR3 here is CASRLAGGRYNEQFF. CDR3 sequence (DNA): TGTGCCAGCAGGTTAGCGGGGGGCAGATACAATGAGCAGTTCTTC.

V is TRBV18 and J is TRBJ1-1; TRBD1 aligns across 11 bases. CDR3 length: 15 amino acids. The germline V gene has CDR1 KGHSH and CDR2 LQKENI. V lost 3 bases and J lost 5; bases outside the gene matches: 5. CDR3 bases: TGTGCCAGCTCACCGGGGGACAGGGGGGTAACTGAAGCTTTCTTT. It translates to CASSPGDRGVTEAFF.

The chain couples TRBV7-9 to TRBJ2-4; D gene uncertain. The germline V gene encodes CDR1 SEHNR and CDR2 FQNEAQ (reference sequence). This CDR3 has 13 residues. V was cut by 3 bases and J by 5 bases, with 8 bases left in between. The CDR3 DNA reads TGTGCCAGCAGCTTTGACACCCAAAACATTCAGTACTTC. This codes for CASSFDTQNIQYF.

The rearrangement uses TRBV5-5 and TRBJ1-5; D is uncertain. The V and J ends lost 4 bases and 6 bases respectively, with 8 bases between them. Germline loops: CDR1 SGHKS, CDR2 YYEKEE (reference sequence). CDR3 length equals 12 residues. In DNA, the CDR3 is TGTGCCAGCAGCCTTTACGGTCAGCCCCAGCATTTT. This gives the protein CASSLYGQPQHF.

The V and J genes are TRBV5-5 and TRBJ1-2; D gene ambiguous. This CDR3 has 15 amino acids. The germline V and J ends were trimmed by 0 bases and 1 base, with 10 bases remaining between them. The germline gives CDR1 SGHKS, CDR2 YYEKEE (reference sequence). DNA for the CDR3: TGTGCCAGCAGCTTGGCCGGGCGGGGTAACTATGGCTACACCTTC. Translated, it gives CASSLAGRGNYGYTF.

This clone was found a few times. This rearrangement joins TRBV5-1 to TRBJ2-2; 7 bases are a match to TRBD2. CDR1 SGHRS and CDR2 YFSETQ come from the germline V gene. This CDR3 is built from 16 residues. With V trimmed by 4 bases and J by 9 bases, 15 bases remained unmatched. CDR3 sequence: CASSPPAGEPHRELFF. In DNA, the CDR3 is TGCGCCAGCAGCCCCCCCGCGGGGGAGCCTCACCGGGAGCTGTTTTTT.

The chain employs TRBV4-1 and TRBJ1-2, with D hard to call. The germline V gene has CDR1 MGHRA and CDR2 YSYEKL. This CDR3 contains 13 residues. V was trimmed by 1 base and J by 10 bases, leaving 13 bases between them. This chain's CDR3 is CASSQVYRGLYTF. The CDR3 bases are TGCGCCAGCAGCCAAGTCTATCGCGGCCTCTACACCTTC.

V gene TRBV19 combines with J gene TRBJ1-6; 9 bases line up with TRBD1. Germline CDR1 reads LNHDA; CDR2 reads SQIVND (reference sequence). After removal of 8 bases from V and 7 bases from J, the junction contained 9 bases not matched to a gene. The length of the CDR3 is 15 residues. CDR3 amino acids: CASSRTGDLNSPLHF. In DNA form, the CDR3 reads TGTGCCAGTTCGAGGACAGGGGATCTCAATTCACCCCTCCACTTT.

This chain links TRBV4-2 with TRBJ2-2; D might be TRBD2 (6 bases). Germline V CDR1 and CDR2: LGHNA, YNFKEQ. The CDR3 is 17 amino acids. V was shortened by 2 bases and J by 2 bases, with 15 bases between the two germline ends. The CDR3 reads CASSQKRGAVNTGELFF. The CDR3 DNA sequence: TGTGCCAGCAGCCAAAAGCGCGGGGCAGTTAACACCGGGGAGCTGTTTTTT.

The chain uses TRBV5-1 and TRBJ1-2, with 7 nucleotides matching TRBD1. The CDR3 length is 15 residues. Germline CDR1 is SGHRS and CDR2 is YFSETQ. The junction had 14 bases not matched to a gene; V was cut back by 4 bases and J by 8 bases. CDR3 sequence reads: CASSRQGGGLEGYTF. The CDR3 region has the DNA TGCGCCAGCAGCCGCCAAGGGGGCGGTTTGGAAGGCTACACCTTC.

The V gene is TRBV27, the J gene TRBJ1-4; TRBD1 might be the D (6 bases). CDR1 is MNHEY, CDR2 SMNVEV, per germline (reference sequence). Trimming removed 6 bases from V and 8 bases from J, with 13 bases in between. The CDR3 loop spans 13 amino acids. CDR3: CASREGGREKLFF. CDR3 nucleotides: TGTGCCAGCAGGGAAGGGGGTCGGGAAAAACTGTTTTTT.

Worth noting for this clone: This sample also contains other DNA sequences that code for the same CDR3. This sequence joins TRBV5-4 and TRBJ1-1, with D perhaps matching TRBD1 (5 bases). This CDR3 contains 14 residues. V was cut by 3 bases and J by 1 base, with 10 bases left in between. The germline CDR1 and CDR2 sequences are SGHNT and YYREEE (reference sequence). The CDR3 sequence: CASSSQGGNTEAFF. The CDR3 DNA reads as TGTGCCAGCAGCTCGCAGGGAGGGAACACTGAAGCTTTCTTT.